The 12 T cell receptor beta chains in this list originate from one sample, sequenced in a study of shared clonotypes between healthy human individuals (dated by TCRdb to 2020 to 2022). The library was obtained by the immunoSEQ multiplex PCR assay. The table was pulled from immuneACCESS by TCRdb, which kept in-frame rearrangements only. Such tables lose some clones; where checked, under half of the loss comes from unresolved V genes, and the rest has no known cause. For this sample the table gives 550,000 to 800,000 clones, of which about 74% were detected only once. The ten largest clonotypes hold over 1.5% of the sample. Sequencing was carried out using memory CD4+ T cells sorted from blood. The cell subset or site label for this specimen denotes: CD45RA-negative fraction. The source of these receptors is a woman aged 25 to 39 in good health.

The CDR3 protein is CASSAHGTSDATDTQYF. DNA for the CDR3: TGTGCCAGCAGCGCACACGGGACTAGCGACGCTACAGATACGCAGTATTTT. V and J are TRBV9 and TRBJ2-3; TRBD2 aligns across 10 bases. CDR1 is SGDLS and CDR2 is YYNGEE in the germline V gene. V shed 3 bases and J 3 bases; nucleotides not matched to a gene: 10. The CDR3 extends over 17 amino acids.

The V gene is TRBV2, the J gene TRBJ2-7; D not certain. Trimming pared 5 bases from V and 3 bases from J, leaving 5 bases between. The V gene's germline CDR1 is SNHLY and CDR2 FYNNEI. There are 11 residues in the CDR3. This CDR3 reads CASSRNYEQYF. CDR3 nucleotide sequence: TGTGCCAGCAGTCGCAACTACGAGCAGTACTTC.

This clone was detected ten times or more. The rearrangement links TRBV5-1 to TRBJ2-7; 7 nucleotides match TRBD1. J lost 2 bases, V lost 0 bases, and 5 bases had no gene match. This CDR3 has 15 amino acids. Germline CDR1 and CDR2: SGHRS and YFSETQ. DNA of the CDR3: TGCGCCAGCAGCTTGGCAGGGACAGAAGCCTACGAGCAGTACTTC. Translating gives CASSLAGTEAYEQYF.

The CDR3 is CASSILGVAEKLFF. DNA for the CDR3: TGTGCCAGTAGTATCCTAGGGGTGGCGGAAAAACTGTTTTTT. The rearrangement uses TRBV19 and TRBJ1-4; a weak D match, TRBD1 (5 bases). CDR1 LNHDA and CDR2 SQIVND come from the germline V gene (reference sequence). The CDR3 loop spans 14 amino acids. The V end lost 3 bases, the J end lost 8 bases, and 13 bases lay between the germline ends. The full variable domain, completed using reference TRBV19 and TRBJ1-4, is DGGITQSPKYLFRKEGQNVTLSCEQNLNHDAMYWYRQDPGQGLRLIYYSQIVNDFQKGDIAEGYSVSREKKESFPLTVTSAQKNPTAFYLCASSILGVAEKLFFGSGTQLSVL.

The V gene is TRBV6-1, the J gene TRBJ1-2; 10 nucleotides line up with TRBD1. J was trimmed by 8 bases and V by 6 bases; bases with no gene match: 12. The CDR3 extends over 15 amino acids. Per the germline V gene, CDR1 is MNHNS and CDR2 is SASEGT. The CDR3 protein is CASSVPQDRGRGYTF. The CDR3 nucleotides read TGTGCCAGCAGCGTCCCCCAAGACAGGGGGCGAGGCTACACCTTC.

V gene TRBV14 combines with J gene TRBJ2-5; possibly TRBD1 or TRBD2 for D (5 bases each). V was pared by 3 bases and J by 5 bases, with 19 bases between. CDR3 size: 16 residues. The germline V gene encodes CDR1 SGHDN and CDR2 FVKESK. The CDR3 nucleotides are TGTGCCAGCAGCCAGAGGGGAATTACCTTAAGGGAGACCCAGTACTTC. Encoded protein: CASSQRGITLRETQYF. Based on the CDR3 plus reference TRBV14 and TRBJ2-5, the full variable domain is EAGVTQFPSHSVIEKGQTVTLRCDPISGHDNLYWYRRVMGKEIKFLLHFVKESKQDESGMPNNRFLAERTGGTYSTLKVQPAELEDSGVYFCASSQRGITLRETQYFGPGTRLLVL.

This chain connects TRBV7-9 to TRBJ2-7; possible D gene TRBD2, 6 bases. The CDR3 spans 13 residues. The germline V gene encodes CDR1 SEHNR and CDR2 FQNEAQ (reference sequence). V dropped 5 bases and J dropped 1 base, with 9 bases sitting between them. The CDR3 protein is CASSPGGSYEQYF. DNA for the CDR3: TGTGCCAGCAGCCCCGGGGGTTCCTACGAGCAGTACTTC.

CDR3 loop: CASSFSSGQGISYEQYF. Written as DNA, the CDR3 is TGTGCCAGCAGTTTTTCCTCGGGACAGGGAATCTCCTACGAGCAGTACTTC. This chain connects TRBV27 to TRBJ2-7; 9 bases are shared with TRBD1. The V gene's germline CDR1 is MNHEY and CDR2 SMNVEV (reference sequence). CDR3 length: 17 amino acids. Unmatched junction bases numbered 9, after V lost 3 bases and J lost 0 bases.

J is TRBJ2-7 and V is TRBV28; D gene ambiguous. The germline V and J ends were trimmed by 3 bases and 0 bases, with 9 bases remaining between them. The CDR3 is made up of 14 amino acids. Germline V gene sequence: CDR1 MDHEN, CDR2 SYDVKM. The CDR3, as DNA: TGTGCCAGCAGTTTGGGCGGACGCTCCTACGAGCAGTACTTC. Encoded protein: CASSLGGRSYEQYF. Variable domain in full (rest from reference TRBV28 and TRBJ2-7): DVKVTQSSRYLVKRTGEKVFLECVQDMDHENMFWYRQDPGLGLRLIYFSYDVKMKEKGDIPEGYSVSREKKERFSLILESASTNQTSMYLCASSLGGRSYEQYFGPGTRLTVT.

This clone has a single count. The rearrangement joins TRBV5-5 to TRBJ2-7, with D perhaps TRBD1 (5 bases). V lost 1 base, J lost 5 bases, and 13 bases lay in between. The CDR3 contains 14 residues. Germline CDR1 reads SGHKS; CDR2 reads YYEKEE (reference sequence). The CDR3 spells CASSLFSTGNEQYF. The DNA of the CDR3 is TGTGCCAGCAGCTTGTTTTCCACAGGCAACGAGCAGTACTTC.

This chain uses TRBV5-1 with TRBJ2-5; 11 nucleotides match TRBD2. The germline CDR1 and CDR2 sequences are SGHRS and YFSETQ. The CDR3 loop spans 15 amino acids. Trimming cost V 2 bases and J 1 base; bases outside gene matches: 1. In DNA, the CDR3 is TGCGCCAGCAGCTTCGGGACTAGCGGCCAAGAGACCCAGTACTTC. The encoded protein is CASSFGTSGQETQYF.

The V call is TRBV30, the J call TRBJ2-5; possibly TRBD1 or TRBD2 for D (5 bases each). The end of the DNA aligns better with TRBJ2-7, so the J call may be wrong. Germline loops: CDR1 GTSNPN, CDR2 SVGIG (reference sequence). CDR3 size: 15 residues. CDR3 nucleotides: TGTGCCTGGACTCGGGGACGAGCCACCCTCTACGAGCAGTACTTC. This codes for CAWTRGRATLYEQYF.